The 19 T cell receptor beta chains below were found in one sample sequenced in a study of blood T cell repertoires in COVID-19. Sequencing used immunoSEQ multiplex PCR; TCRdb keeps in-frame clones, though not all of them. The sample records about 110,000 clones, approximately 85% being singletons. The sequenced sample was peripheral blood. Receptors were obtained from a human donor in a cohort sampled during active COVID-19.

In DNA, the CDR3 is TGTGCCACTGAACAACAGGGGGCGAACACTGAAGCTTTCTTT. This encodes CATEQQGANTEAFF. The rearrangement joins TRBV19 to TRBJ1-1, with 9 bases that match TRBD1. J lost 1 base, V lost 10 bases, and 7 bases had no gene match. The germline gives CDR1 LNHDA, CDR2 SQIVND (reference sequence). CDR3 length: 14 residues.

This clone came up once. Other DNA variants within this sample encode the same CDR3. The rearrangement links TRBV3-1 (or the pseudogene TRBV3-2) to TRBJ2-5; D unresolved. Germline CDR1 reads LGHDT; CDR2 reads YNNKEL (reference sequence). Trimming took 1 base from V and 3 from J, leaving 3 bases between them. This CDR3 comprises 12 residues. The CDR3 here is CASSQVKETQYF. The DNA for the CDR3 is TGTGCCAGCAGCCAAGTTAAAGAGACCCAGTACTTC.

The chain employs TRBV18 and TRBJ1-4, with D maybe TRBD1 (6 bases). Looked up from germline, CDR1 is KGHSH and CDR2 is LQKENI. The germline V and J ends were trimmed by 2 bases and 5 bases, with 9 bases remaining between them. This CDR3 has 14 amino acids. The CDR3 here is CASSPTGYNEKLFF. The CDR3 nucleotides are TGTGCCAGCTCACCAACAGGGTACAATGAAAAACTGTTTTTT.

The chain combines TRBV2 with TRBJ2-2, with a possible D match to TRBD1 (5 bases). Germline values: CDR1 SNHLY, CDR2 FYNNEI. V was shortened by 6 bases and J by 7 bases, with 15 bases between the two germline ends. The CDR3 contains 14 residues. CDR3: CASRIDRVGGELFF. CDR3 sequence (DNA): TGTGCCAGCAGAATAGACAGAGTCGGCGGGGAGCTGTTTTTT.

In its sample, this clone was seen a few times. Other DNA sequences in this specimen translate into the identical CDR3. The chain joins TRBV4-1 to TRBJ1-1, with no clear D. The CDR3 covers 14 residues. V was shortened by 0 bases and J by 1 base, with 6 bases between the two germline ends. Germline values: CDR1 MGHRA, CDR2 YSYEKL. DNA for the CDR3: TGCGCCAGCAGCCAAGAACCGGGGAACACTGAAGCTTTCTTT. Amino acid sequence: CASSQEPGNTEAFF.

V is TRBV12-1 and J is TRBJ1-2. TRBV12-1 is designated a pseudogene. CDR3 length equals 12 residues. DNA for the CDR3: TGTGCCAGCAGCTTTGACGGTAAAGGCTACACCTTC. This gives the protein CASSFDGKGYTF.

This clone appeared a single time. The chain carries TRBV7-2 and TRBJ2-5; 7 bases map to TRBD1. The CDR3 covers 14 residues. Trimming removed 4 bases from V and 3 bases from J; junction bases left unmatched: 5. Germline lookup yields CDR1 SGHTA and CDR2 FQGNSA. Written as DNA, the CDR3 is TGTGCCAGCAGCTCCGGGACAGCGAAAGAGACCCAGTACTTC. It is translated as CASSSGTAKETQYF.

The chain links TRBV6-5 to TRBJ2-7; the D gene is possibly TRBD1 (7 bases). The germline V gene encodes CDR1 MNHEY and CDR2 SVGAGI. Trimming removed 7 bases from V and 5 bases from J, with 15 bases in between. The CDR3 contains 13 residues. The CDR3 region is CASKRGQGDEQYF. CDR3 nucleotides: TGTGCCAGCAAACGGGGGCAGGGGGACGAGCAGTACTTC.

The V and J genes are TRBV5-1 and TRBJ1-1, with 7 bases matching TRBD1. The CDR3 has 15 residues. CDR1 SGHRS and CDR2 YFSETQ come from the germline V gene. J was trimmed by 4 bases and V by 3 bases; bases with no gene match: 9. The CDR3 reads CASSSSTGLSTEAFF. The CDR3 DNA reads TGCGCCAGCAGCTCTTCGACAGGGTTGAGCACTGAAGCTTTCTTT.

V and J are TRBV5-6 and TRBJ1-4; TRBD1 aligns across 7 bases. This CDR3 comprises 16 residues. V shed 4 bases and J 3 bases; nucleotides not matched to a gene: 9. Germline values: CDR1 SGHDT, CDR2 YYEEEE. CDR3 region: CASSRRVGGPNEKLFF. In nucleotides, the CDR3 is TGTGCCAGCAGCCGCAGGGTAGGGGGCCCTAATGAAAAACTGTTTTTT.

This clone showed up just a few times. This chain joins TRBV2 and TRBJ2-1; D perhaps matches TRBD2 (5 bases). The V end was cut by 8 bases, the J end by 2 bases, with 7 bases between. This CDR3 is 12 amino acids long. Germline lookup yields CDR1 SNHLY and CDR2 FYNNEI. The CDR3 reads CASLGTYNEQFF. The CDR3 DNA reads as TGTGCCAGCCTCGGGACCTACAATGAGCAGTTCTTC.

The rearrangement joins TRBV7-9 to TRBJ1-4; 8 bases are a match to TRBD1. From germline, CDR1 is SEHNR and CDR2 FQNEAQ (reference sequence). The J segment lost 4 bases and the V segment lost 5 bases, leaving 3 bases of the junction unmatched. This CDR3 contains 14 residues. The CDR3: CASSQGASNEKLFF. The DNA of the CDR3 is TGTGCCAGCAGCCAGGGGGCTAGTAATGAAAAACTGTTTTTT. The full variable domain, completed using reference TRBV7-9 and TRBJ1-4, is DTGVSQNPRHKITKRGQNVTFRCDPISEHNRLYWYRQTLGQGPEFLTYFQNEAQLEKSRLLSDRFSAERPKGSFSTLEIQRTEQGDSAMYLCASSQGASNEKLFFGSGTQLSVL.

The chain combines TRBV12-3 or TRBV12-4 with TRBJ1-1; perhaps TRBD1 as D (6 bases). The V gene lost 8 bases and the J gene lost 2 bases, with 12 bases spanning the gap. The CDR3 totals 13 residues. DNA for the CDR3: TGTGCCAGCGGTCGGGACACCAACACTGAAGCTTTCTTT. It codes for CASGRDTNTEAFF.

The chain has TRBV21-1 and TRBJ2-7; the table's D gene call, TRBD2, was not cross checked with the DNA. TRBV21-1 is a recognized pseudogene. The CDR3 is made up of 14 amino acids. CDR3: CASRSGSVCDEQYF. CDR3 nucleotides: TGTGCCAGTCGGAGCGGGAGCGTCTGTGATGAGCAGTACTTC.

The chain links TRBV6-4 to TRBJ1-6, with a tentative D call TRBD1 (6 bases). Germline V gene lookup returns CDR1 MRHNA and CDR2 SNTAGT. The CDR3 runs to 14 residues. Trimming stripped 3 bases from V and 10 bases from J, with 13 bases between. As DNA, the CDR3 is TGTGCCAGCAGTGAACAGGGCGGGGGGTCACCCCTCCACTTT. Amino acids: CASSEQGGGSPLHF.

The chain carries TRBV28 and TRBJ2-6; 8 bases fit TRBD2. Trimming at V came to 5 bases and at J to 0 bases, leaving 9 bases not matched to a gene. Germline-derived CDR1 and CDR2 are MDHEN and SYDVKM. The CDR3 has 18 amino acids. The CDR3 coding sequence is TGTGCCAGCAGTAGGCCGGGGGGGGTCAACTCTGGGGCCAACGTCCTGACTTTC. Encoded protein: CASSRPGGVNSGANVLTF. Looking up the rest from reference TRBV28 and TRBJ2-6 gives the full variable domain: DVKVTQSSRYLVKRTGEKVFLECVQDMDHENMFWYRQDPGLGLRLIYFSYDVKMKEKGDIPEGYSVSREKKERFSLILESASTNQTSMYLCASSRPGGVNSGANVLTFGAGSRLTVL.

This sequence joins TRBV7-6 and TRBJ1-2; D perhaps matches TRBD1 (5 bases). The CDR3 sequence is 19 residues long. V lost 5 bases and J 6 bases, leaving 31 bases between the germline ends. Germline CDR1 SGHVS, CDR2 FNYEAQ. CDR3 region: CASSQFQAGVRSQENGYTF. The CDR3, as DNA: TGTGCCAGCAGCCAATTCCAAGCGGGGGTCCGCTCTCAAGAAAATGGCTACACCTTC.

The chain couples TRBV20-1 to TRBJ2-7, with 7 bases lining up with TRBD1. This CDR3 is 11 amino acids long. Germline CDR1 DFQATT, CDR2 SNEGSKA (reference sequence). The CDR3 sequence is CGSGTVYEQYF. In DNA form, the CDR3 reads TGCGGCTCCGGGACAGTCTACGAGCAGTACTTC.

The chain joins TRBV28 to TRBJ2-3; 9 bases are shared with TRBD2. Germline V lookup: CDR1 MDHEN, CDR2 SYDVKM. CDR3 length equals 15 residues. The junction had 5 bases not matched to a gene; V was cut back by 6 bases and J by 1 base. The CDR3 sequence: CASRTSGPGTDTQYF. The CDR3 coding sequence is TGTGCCAGCAGAACTAGCGGGCCTGGCACAGATACGCAGTATTTT.